Below are 32 T cell receptor beta chains sequenced from a single sample in a study of OX40 agonist ivuxolimab in advanced cancers. Sequenced by immunoSEQ multiplex PCR; TCRdb stores in-frame clones only, minus some. This sample has tens of thousands of clones, with under 90% found just once. The input for sequencing was CD4+ or CD8+ T cells sorted from blood, taken in a trial of the OX40 agonist ivuxolimab. All receptors come from an adult with an advanced solid tumor such as melanoma, head and neck, liver or kidney cancer.

The chain recombines TRBV25-1 with TRBJ2-3; D is perhaps TRBD2 (6 bases). CDR1 and CDR2 (germline): MGHDK, SYGVNS. V dropped 4 bases and J dropped 7 bases, with 18 bases sitting between them. CDR3 size: 15 residues. Here the CDR3 reads CASSGLAANLHTQYF. The CDR3 DNA sequence: TGTGCCAGCAGTGGATTAGCGGCAAACCTACATACGCAGTATTTT.

This rearrangement joins TRBV4-1 to TRBJ2-7; the D gene is possibly TRBD1 (6 bases). The germline CDR1 and CDR2 sequences are MGHRA and YSYEKL. V lost 3 bases and J 0 bases, leaving 12 bases between the germline ends. The CDR3 is 15 residues long. The CDR3 region is CASSHRDTASYEQYF. CDR3 DNA: TGCGCCAGCAGCCACCGGGACACAGCCTCCTACGAGCAGTACTTC.

This clone showed up just a few times. This chain links TRBV7-9 with TRBJ1-3; 7 nucleotides align to TRBD1. The CDR3 consists of 15 residues. CDR1 and CDR2 from the germline V gene are SEHNR and FQNEAQ (reference sequence). Unmatched junction bases numbered 12, after V lost 10 bases and J lost 3 bases. CDR3 DNA: TGTGCCACCGATTCGACAGGGAGCGGTGGAAACACCATATATTTT. This encodes CATDSTGSGGNTIYF. Supplemented by reference TRBV7-9 and TRBJ1-3, the full variable domain reads DTGVSQNPRHKITKRGQNVTFRCDPISEHNRLYWYRQTLGQGPEFLTYFQNEAQLEKSRLLSDRFSAERPKGSFSTLEIQRTEQGDSAMYLCATDSTGSGGNTIYFGEGSWLTVV.

The V gene is TRBV18, the J gene TRBJ1-4; 7 bases match TRBD1. V gave up 8 bases and J gave up 6 bases; unmatched junction bases: 15. There are 16 residues in the CDR3. CDR1 is KGHSH and CDR2 is LQKENI in the germline V gene. CDR3 DNA: TGTGCCAGCCAGCCCCTTCAACAGGGGTTGGATGAAAAACTGTTTTTT. As protein: CASQPLQQGLDEKLFF.

The table lists this clone with a count of one. V usage is TRBV10-3 and J usage is TRBJ2-1; 7 bases match TRBD2. CDR1 and CDR2 (germline): ENHRY, SYGVKD. Trimming removed 4 bases from V and 4 bases from J; junction bases left unmatched: 1. There are 13 residues in the CDR3. CDR3 in amino acids: CAISGTSYNEQFF. The CDR3 DNA follows: TGTGCCATCAGTGGGACTAGTTACAATGAGCAGTTCTTC.

CDR3 sequence: CSAPDDREQYF. The CDR3 nucleotides are TGCAGTGCCCCGGACGACCGCGAGCAGTACTTC. The rearrangement links TRBV20-1 to TRBJ2-5; D is unclear. The end of the DNA aligns better with TRBJ2-7, so the J call may be wrong. In germline, CDR1 is DFQATT, CDR2 SNEGSKA (reference sequence). The CDR3 is 11 residues long.

The chain is built from TRBV21-1 and TRBJ1-2. TRBV21-1 is reported as a pseudogene. The CDR3 length is 15 residues. CDR3 sequence: CASSKGPERGYGYTF. CDR3 DNA sequence: TGTGCCAGCAGCAAGGGGCCGGAGCGGGGCTATGGCTACACCTTC.

The V and J genes are TRBV5-1 and TRBJ2-5; a possible D gene is TRBD1 (6 bases). V was clipped by 3 bases and J by 2 bases, with 11 bases between them. Germline V lookup: CDR1 SGHRS, CDR2 YFSETQ. This CDR3 has 14 amino acids. The CDR3, as DNA: TGCGCCAGCAGCTCATCCGGGACACAAGAGACCCAGTACTTC. The encoded protein is CASSSSGTQETQYF.

The chain links TRBV5-1 to TRBJ1-3; 8 nucleotides agree with TRBD1. J lost 0 bases, V lost 4 bases, and 18 bases had no gene match. The CDR3 loop spans 20 amino acids. The germline gives CDR1 SGHRS, CDR2 YFSETQ. The CDR3 DNA is TGCGCCAGCAGCCCCCGAGGGCAGGGGGCCCTACAAGACTCTGGAAACACCATATATTTT. This translates into CASSPRGQGALQDSGNTIYF.

This clone was recorded once. V gene TRBV5-1 combines with J gene TRBJ2-7; TRBD1 matches 7 bases. Germline CDR1 and CDR2: SGHRS and YFSETQ. V dropped 0 bases and J dropped 3; count of bases not matched to a gene: 3. The CDR3 contains 14 residues. In DNA, the CDR3 is TGCGCCAGCAGCTTGGAAGGGGGCGGCTACGAGCAGTACTTC. Protein product: CASSLEGGGYEQYF.

This chain links TRBV19 with TRBJ2-2; the D gene could be TRBD1 or TRBD2 (5 bases each). Trimming stripped 11 bases from V and 4 bases from J, with 17 bases between. The germline gives CDR1 LNHDA, CDR2 SQIVND (reference sequence). There are 14 residues in the CDR3. The CDR3: CASRDPSFTGELFF. The CDR3 DNA reads as TGTGCCTCCCGGGACCCTTCCTTCACCGGGGAGCTGTTTTTT.

V gene TRBV11-3 combines with J gene TRBJ2-1; D is uncertain. Trimming removed 2 bases from V and 2 bases from J, with 7 bases in between. Germline CDR1 reads SGHNT; CDR2 reads YENEEA. The CDR3 loop spans 14 amino acids. Here the CDR3 DNA reads TGTGCCAGCAGCTTAACGCCTCCCTACAATGAGCAGTTCTTC. It is translated as CASSLTPPYNEQFF.

The chain couples TRBV12-5 to TRBJ1-1, with TRBD1 identical over 8 bases. The V gene's germline CDR1 is LGHNT and CDR2 FRNRAP. J lost 3 bases, V lost 5 bases, and 5 bases had no gene match. This CDR3 comprises 14 residues. The CDR3: CASGTGQGHTEAFF. The CDR3 DNA reads as TGTGCTAGTGGTACCGGACAGGGACACACTGAAGCTTTCTTT. Looking up the rest from reference TRBV12-5 and TRBJ1-1 gives the full variable domain: DARVTQTPRHKVTEMGQEVTMRCQPILGHNTVFWYRQTMMQGLELLAYFRNRAPLDDSGMPKDRFSAEMPDATLATLKIQPSEPRDSAVYFCASGTGQGHTEAFFGQGTRLTVV.

This clone was counted once. The chain couples TRBV6-5 to TRBJ1-1, with D possibly TRBD1 on 6 matching bases. Germline CDR1 MNHEY, CDR2 SVGAGI. V lost 8 bases to trimming and J lost 5 bases, with 9 bases between them. This CDR3 comprises 11 residues. CDR3 nucleotides: TGTGCCAGCGGCAGGGGTACTGAAGCTTTCTTT. It encodes CASGRGTEAFF.

This clone appeared a few times. The chain uses TRBV5-1 and TRBJ2-2; a weak D match, TRBD1 (6 bases). V shed 3 bases and J shed 6 bases, with 9 bases lying between them. CDR1 is SGHRS and CDR2 is YFSETQ in the germline V gene. CDR3 length: 13 amino acids. In DNA, the CDR3 is TGCGCCAGCAGCTATGGACAGCCCGGGGAGCTGTTTTTT. This encodes CASSYGQPGELFF. The whole variable domain, filled in from reference TRBV5-1 and TRBJ2-2, reads KAGVTQTPRYLIKTRGQQVTLSCSPISGHRSVSWYQQTPGQGLQFLFEYFSETQRNKGNFPGRFSGRQFSNSRSEMNVSTLELGDSALYLCASSYGQPGELFFGEGSRLTVL.

This clone was counted once. The chain employs TRBV11-2 and TRBJ2-1; D is perhaps TRBD2 (6 bases). The CDR3 contains 15 residues. V gave up 6 bases and J gave up 7 bases, with 19 bases separating them. Germline lookup yields CDR1 SGHAT and CDR2 FQNNGV. The CDR3 reads CASRPWRGVLNEQFF. DNA for the CDR3: TGTGCCAGCAGACCCTGGCGGGGTGTTTTAAATGAGCAGTTCTTC.

J is TRBJ1-2 and V is TRBV20-1; D unclear. The CDR3 consists of 10 residues. The V gene lost 7 bases and the J gene lost 8 bases, with 11 bases spanning the gap. Germline V lookup: CDR1 DFQATT, CDR2 SNEGSKA (reference sequence). In DNA, the CDR3 is TGCAGTGTCAGGACGGGGGGCTACACCTTC. It translates to CSVRTGGYTF.

This clone is a singleton in its sample. The V gene is TRBV5-6, the J gene TRBJ2-2; a weak D match, TRBD1 (5 bases). Germline-derived CDR1 and CDR2 are SGHDT and YYEEEE. The V end was cut by 1 base, the J end by 5 bases, with 15 bases between. The CDR3 has 16 residues. The CDR3 DNA reads as TGTGCCAGCAGCTTGTCGGCAGGGATGTATACCGGGGAGCTGTTTTTT. It translates to CASSLSAGMYTGELFF.

The genes are TRBV19 and TRBJ1-5, with a tentative D call TRBD1 (5 bases). Germline lookup yields CDR1 LNHDA and CDR2 SQIVND (reference sequence). This CDR3 comprises 15 residues. V was shortened by 7 bases and J by 0 bases, with 13 bases between the two germline ends. The CDR3 sequence: CASIPTQASNQPQHF. The CDR3 nucleotides are TGTGCCAGTATCCCCACACAGGCTAGCAATCAGCCCCAGCATTTT.

The V and J genes are TRBV5-4 and TRBJ1-6, with 7 bases aligning to TRBD1. Germline V gene sequence: CDR1 SGHNT, CDR2 YYREEE (reference sequence). The CDR3 sequence is 14 residues long. The J segment lost 7 bases and the V segment lost 5 bases, leaving 6 bases of the junction unmatched. CDR3 region: CASRRQGKNSPLHF. CDR3 DNA sequence: TGTGCCAGCAGACGACAGGGTAAAAATTCACCCCTCCACTTT.

The chain joins TRBV6-6 to TRBJ1-2; D unclear. The CDR3 is 14 residues long. Trimming took 3 bases from V and 0 from J, leaving 8 bases between them. Germline assignment: CDR1 MNHNY and CDR2 SVGAGI (reference sequence). The CDR3 DNA is TGTGCCAGCAGTTATTACACTTCTAACTATGGCTACACCTTC. This gives the protein CASSYYTSNYGYTF.

Regarding this clone: This sample also contains other DNA sequences that code for the same CDR3. The J gene is TRBJ2-2, the V gene TRBV10-3; 11 positions match TRBD2. The J segment lost 5 bases and the V segment lost 6 bases, leaving 5 bases of the junction unmatched. The CDR3 is 15 residues long. Looked up from germline, CDR1 is ENHRY and CDR2 is SYGVKD. The CDR3 is CAIRTSGGRTGELFF. The DNA for the CDR3 is TGTGCCATCAGAACTAGCGGGGGTCGGACCGGGGAGCTGTTTTTT.

The V call is TRBV7-9, the J call TRBJ1-1; D perhaps matches TRBD1 (5 bases). CDR3 length: 14 amino acids. The V gene's germline CDR1 is SEHNR and CDR2 FQNEAQ (reference sequence). With 3 bases removed from V and 2 bases from J, the gap between germline ends came to 10 bases. CDR3 bases: TGTGCCAGCAGCTTTCTGACAGTTAACACTGAAGCTTTCTTT. Protein sequence: CASSFLTVNTEAFF.

This chain connects TRBV6-5 to TRBJ1-1; 9 bases are a match to TRBD1. CDR3 length equals 14 residues. Germline trimming cut 6 bases from V and 1 base from J; bases unmatched to any gene: 3. Germline V gene sequence: CDR1 MNHEY, CDR2 SVGAGI. The CDR3 DNA follows: TGTGCCAGCAGCCGGGACAGGGCGAACACTGAAGCTTTCTTT. Translated: CASSRDRANTEAFF.

The chain links TRBV18 to TRBJ2-3, with 9 bases fitting TRBD2. The CDR3 spans 16 residues. Unmatched junction bases numbered 1, after V lost 0 bases and J lost 0 bases. Germline-derived CDR1 and CDR2 are KGHSH and LQKENI. The CDR3 spells CASSPPGTSSTDTQYF. The CDR3 coding sequence is TGTGCCAGCTCACCACCCGGGACTAGCAGCACAGATACGCAGTATTTT.

V usage is TRBV5-6 and J usage is TRBJ1-6; no clear D. Trimming cost V 4 bases and J 9 bases, with 8 bases left between them. Germline V CDR1 and CDR2: SGHDT, YYEEEE. The CDR3 is 12 residues long. The CDR3 loop reads CASSTRTSPLHF. The CDR3 bases are TGTGCCAGCAGCACACGGACTTCACCCCTCCACTTT.

This rearrangement joins TRBV7-3 to TRBJ2-1; no firm D call. Germline CDR1 reads SGHTA; CDR2 reads FQGTGA. The CDR3 length is 13 residues. The ends were cut back, 1 base at V and 5 bases at J, with 6 bases in the middle. CDR3: CASSLRLDNEQFF. The CDR3 nucleotides read TGTGCCAGCAGCTTAAGGCTAGACAATGAGCAGTTCTTC.

The genes are TRBV6-1 and TRBJ2-7, with D unclear. Trimming removed 10 bases from V and 2 bases from J, with 15 bases in between. CDR1 MNHNS and CDR2 SASEGT come from the germline V gene. CDR3 size: 13 residues. The DNA of the CDR3 is TGTGCCACTCTCGGATCATTAGCCTACGAGCAGTACTTC. Its protein product is CATLGSLAYEQYF.

The chain uses TRBV11-1 and TRBJ2-3; 14 bases fit TRBD2. V gave up 5 bases and J gave up 5 bases; unmatched junction bases: 6. The germline gives CDR1 SGHAT, CDR2 FQDESV (reference sequence). This CDR3 is built from 16 residues. The CDR3 protein is CASSLGGLAGVDTQYF. In DNA, the CDR3 is TGTGCCAGCAGCCTAGGGGGACTAGCGGGAGTAGATACGCAGTATTTT.

The chain couples TRBV7-9 to TRBJ1-1; TRBD1 is a possible D gene (5 bases). Germline CDR1 is SEHNR and CDR2 is FQNEAQ (reference sequence). The length of the CDR3 is 13 residues. Trimming took off 6 bases at V and 3 bases at J, with 11 bases between the two ends. The CDR3 nucleotides are TGTGCCAGCAGACAGGTTCCGGACACTGAAGCTTTCTTT. Encoded protein: CASRQVPDTEAFF. Together with reference TRBV7-9 and TRBJ1-1, the CDR3 gives the full variable domain: DTGVSQNPRHKITKRGQNVTFRCDPISEHNRLYWYRQTLGQGPEFLTYFQNEAQLEKSRLLSDRFSAERPKGSFSTLEIQRTEQGDSAMYLCASRQVPDTEAFFGQGTRLTVV.

The chain links TRBV4-1 to TRBJ1-5; weak D call: TRBD1 (6 bases). The CDR3 is 16 residues long. V lost 1 base and J lost 5, with 15 bases in between. CDR1 and CDR2 from the germline V gene are MGHRA and YSYEKL. The CDR3 nucleotides are TGCGCCAGCAGCCAAGGGCGGGGAGGGGGAGATCAGCCCCAGCATTTT. Translated, it gives CASSQGRGGGDQPQHF.

This chain links TRBV2 with TRBJ2-7, with a possible D match to TRBD2 (7 bases). Trimming removed 5 bases at V and 3 bases at J, with 17 bases between. The CDR3 runs to 15 residues. Germline CDR1 and CDR2: SNHLY and FYNNEI. The CDR3 here is CASSLPGASGYEQYF. For the CDR3, the DNA is TGTGCCAGCAGTCTCCCGGGGGCTAGCGGCTACGAGCAGTACTTC.